A selection of T cell receptor beta chains follows, all from one sample in a study of glioma-infiltrating T cells. TCRdb passed the multiplex PCR reads through MiXCR, listing each CDR3 protein once. The sample consists of 93,000 or so distinct CDR3 sequences, about 30% of them appearing once. Material: glioma tissue, nonneoplastic brain tissue, or PBMCs (not recorded which). Receptors originate from a human donor with low-grade glioma or glioblastoma, undergoing nonglioma brain surgery, or in good health (not recorded which). Each CDR3 is given with its conserved first and last residue. Each record gives: CDR3 protein, CDR3 DNA, J gene, V gene, clone size, D gene. D genes are given only for firm matches. Clone size, where shown, is once, few, many, or a class for clones that have expanded.

CASRDQDRNTEAFF TGTGCCAGCAGGGACCAAGACAGGAACACTGAAGCTTTCTTT TRBJ1-1 TRBV6-4 many .
CASSNYSGGPDNEQFF TGTGCCAGCAGCAACTATTCAGGGGGCCCCGACAATGAGCAGTTCTTC TRBJ2-1 TRBV11-1 . TRBD1
CASSYDSSYGYTF TGTGCCAGCAGTTACGACAGTAGCTATGGCTACACCTTC TRBJ1-2 TRBV6-6 many .
CASSFGTVNEQFF TGTGCCAGCAGCTTCGGGACCGTCAATGAGCAGTTCTTC TRBJ2-1 TRBV7-2 many .
CASSLDDTGTYSYEQYF TGTGCCAGCAGCTTAGATGATACCGGGACATACTCCTACGAGCAGTACTTC TRBJ2-7 TRBV11-1 many .
CASSPSPQETQYF TGTGCCAGCTCCCCGTCTCCGCAAGAGACCCAGTACTTC TRBJ2-5 TRBV6-6 . .
CSAPGQLGDYGYTF TGCAGTGCTCCGGGCCAACTGGGGGACTATGGCTACACCTTC TRBJ1-2 TRBV20-1 . .
CASSQVVARGGPTDTQYF TGCGCCAGCAGCCAAGTTGTCGCGCGGGGGGGACCCACAGATACGCAGTATTTT TRBJ2-3 TRBV4-3 . TRBD2
CASSYSEAGARDTQYF TGTGCCAGCAGTTACTCGGAAGCAGGCGCAAGAGATACGCAGTATTTT TRBJ2-3 TRBV6-6 few .
CASSDRNRTQYF TGTGCCAGCAGTGACCGGAATAGAACGCAGTATTTT TRBJ2-3 TRBV7-2 . .
CASTLRGGSGANVLTF TGTGCCAGTACTCTTCGCGGGGGATCTGGGGCCAACGTCCTGACTTTC TRBJ2-6 TRBV19 . TRBD2
CASQGGTGPYEQYF TGTGCCAGCCAAGGCGGGACAGGGCCCTACGAGCAGTACTTC TRBJ2-7 TRBV6-2/TRBV6-3 . TRBD1
CASRRTGPFYGYTF TGTGCCAGCAGACGGACAGGTCCCTTCTATGGCTACACCTTC TRBJ1-2 TRBV3-1 . TRBD1
CASSPPSQRAGYAGYTF TGTGCCAGCTCACCACCGTCACAGCGGGCTGGGTATGCGGGCTACACCTTC TRBJ1-2 TRBV18 . .
CASSYPGANYGYTF TGTGCCAGCAGTTACCCAGGAGCTAACTATGGCTACACCTTC TRBJ1-2 TRBV6-7 many .
CSARGMEKDQPQHF TGCAGTGCTAGGGGGATGGAGAAGGATCAGCCCCAGCATTTT TRBJ1-5 TRBV20-1 many .
CASSLDRTEEKLFF TGTGCCAGCAGCCTGGACAGGACCGAGGAAAAACTGTTTTTT TRBJ1-4 TRBV7-9 few TRBD1
CASSQGAGGKETQYF TGTGCCAGCAGCCAAGGGGCAGGGGGCAAGGAGACCCAGTACTTC TRBJ2-5 TRBV7-8 many TRBD1
CASSVLSGYNEQFF TGTGCCAGCAGTGTATTAAGTGGCTACAATGAGCAGTTCTTC TRBJ2-1 TRBV2 many .
CASSPPGAYRQPQHF TGTGCCAGCAGTCCCCCAGGCGCTTATCGGCAGCCCCAGCATTTT TRBJ1-5 TRBV27 many .
CASSLLAIPPTQYF TGTGCCAGCAGCTTACTTGCCATCCCCCCTACGCAGTATTTT TRBJ2-3 TRBV7-9 many .
CASSLRTGPAFF TGTGCCAGCAGCTTGAGGACAGGGCCGGCTTTCTTT TRBJ1-1 TRBV5-6 few TRBD1
CASGERNGYNEQFF TGTGCCAGCGGAGAACGAAACGGGTACAATGAGCAGTTCTTC TRBJ2-1 TRBV7-2 . .
CASSLQTLRTGGQFF TGTGCCAGCAGCCTCCAAACCCTTCGGACAGGAGGGCAGTTCTTC TRBJ2-1 TRBV11-2 . TRBD1
CASSADSSTDTQYF TGTGCCAGCAGTGCGGACAGTAGCACAGATACGCAGTATTTT TRBJ2-3 TRBV2 many .
CASRDGDRIKNTQYF TGTGCCAGCAGGGACGGGGACAGGATAAAAAATACGCAGTATTTT TRBJ2-3 TRBV6-1 many TRBD1
CRASPGGYNKQFF TGCAGAGCTAGCCCGGGAGGATACAATAAGCAGTTCTTC TRBJ2-1 TRBV20-1 . TRBD2
CAWSWTDASTDTQYF TGTGCCTGGAGTTGGACAGACGCTAGCACAGATACGCAGTATTTT TRBJ2-3 TRBV30 many .